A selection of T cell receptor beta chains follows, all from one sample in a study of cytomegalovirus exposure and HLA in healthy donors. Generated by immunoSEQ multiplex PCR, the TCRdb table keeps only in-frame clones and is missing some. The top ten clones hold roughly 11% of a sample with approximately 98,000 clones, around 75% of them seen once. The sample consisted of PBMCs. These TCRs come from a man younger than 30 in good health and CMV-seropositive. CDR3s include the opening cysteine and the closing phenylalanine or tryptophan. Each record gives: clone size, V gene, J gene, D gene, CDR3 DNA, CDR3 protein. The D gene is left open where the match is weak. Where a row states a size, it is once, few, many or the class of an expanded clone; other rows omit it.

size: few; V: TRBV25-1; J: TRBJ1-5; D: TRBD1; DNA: TGTGCCAGCAGTGCCTTGGGACAGAACAATCAGCCCCAGCATTTT; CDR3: CASSALGQNNQPQHF
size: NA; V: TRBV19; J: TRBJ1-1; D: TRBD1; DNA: TGTGCCAGTAGGACAACAGGGGGAGAGACTGAAGCTTTCTTT; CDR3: CASRTTGGETEAFF
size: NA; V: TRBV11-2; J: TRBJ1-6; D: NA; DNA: TGTGCCAGCAGCTTAGATCTTACAGGTACCAGCTCCTATAATTCACCCCTCCACTTT; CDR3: CASSLDLTGTSSYNSPLHF
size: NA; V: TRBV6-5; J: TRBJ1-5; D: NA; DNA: TGTGCCAGCAGCCTCACACCTTTGGGCAATCAGCCCCAGCATTTT; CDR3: CASSLTPLGNQPQHF
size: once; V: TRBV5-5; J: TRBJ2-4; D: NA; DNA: TGTGCCAGCAGCTCTGATAGCTGGGAAAACATTCAGTACTTC; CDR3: CASSSDSWENIQYF
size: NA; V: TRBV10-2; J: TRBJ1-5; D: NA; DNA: TGCGCCAGCAGTGCAGGGAATCAGCCCCAGCATTTT; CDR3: CASSAGNQPQHF
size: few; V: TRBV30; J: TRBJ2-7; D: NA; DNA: TGTTCAACCGGAGGGCTAAACGAGCAGTACTTC; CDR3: CSTGGLNEQYF
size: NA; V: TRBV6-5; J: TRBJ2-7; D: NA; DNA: TGTGCCAGCAGTTACAGCGCGGGGGCTTCCTCCTACGAGCAGTACTTC; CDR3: CASSYSAGASSYEQYF
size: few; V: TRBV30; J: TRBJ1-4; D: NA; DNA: TGTGCCTGGAGTCGGACAGCAACTAATGAAAAACTGTTTTTT; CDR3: CAWSRTATNEKLFF
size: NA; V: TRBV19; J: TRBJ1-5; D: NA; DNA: TGTGCCAGTAGTATACCAGGGCTTGTAGGACAGCCCCAGCATTTT; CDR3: CASSIPGLVGQPQHF
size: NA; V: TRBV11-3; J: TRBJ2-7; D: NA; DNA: TGTGCCAGCAGCCCAGTACTAGTCCGGGAGCAGTACTTC; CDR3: CASSPVLVREQYF
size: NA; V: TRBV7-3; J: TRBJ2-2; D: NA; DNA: TGTGCCAGCAGCTTAAACGGGGGGCCAAACACCGGGGAGCTGTTTTTT; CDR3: CASSLNGGPNTGELFF
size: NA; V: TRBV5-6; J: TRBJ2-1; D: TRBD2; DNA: TGTGCCAGCAGCAGTGGACTAGCGAATGAGCAGTTCTTC; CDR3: CASSSGLANEQFF
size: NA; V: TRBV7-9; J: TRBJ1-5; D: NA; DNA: TGTGCCAGCAGCCCGACCAGCCTGACAGGTGGGCAGCCCCAGCATTTT; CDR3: CASSPTSLTGGQPQHF
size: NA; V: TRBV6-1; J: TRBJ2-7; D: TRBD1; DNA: TGTGCCAGCAGTGAAGTGACAGGGGCGGGCGAGCAGTACTTC; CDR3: CASSEVTGAGEQYF
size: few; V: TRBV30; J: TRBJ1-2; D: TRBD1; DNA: TGTGCCTGGAGGACACCCTTTACAGGGGACTATGGCTACACCTTC; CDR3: CAWRTPFTGDYGYTF
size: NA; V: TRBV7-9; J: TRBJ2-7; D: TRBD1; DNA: TGTGCCAGCAGCTTAGTGGGACAGTTCGTCTACGAGCAGTACTTC; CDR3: CASSLVGQFVYEQYF
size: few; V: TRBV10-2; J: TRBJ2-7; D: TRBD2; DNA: TGCGCCAGCAGCCTCGGAGCGGGGACGGCCTACGAGCAGTACTTC; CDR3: CASSLGAGTAYEQYF
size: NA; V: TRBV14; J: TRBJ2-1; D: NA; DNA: TGTGCCAGCAGCCAGTGGGGGCCGGATGGCAATGAGCAGTTCTTC; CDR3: CASSQWGPDGNEQFF
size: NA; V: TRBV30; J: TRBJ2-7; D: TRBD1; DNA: TGTGCCTGGAGTGTAACCGGGACAGGGGGCAACGAGCAGTACTTC; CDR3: CAWSVTGTGGNEQYF
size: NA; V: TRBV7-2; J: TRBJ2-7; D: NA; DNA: TGTGCCAGCAGCCGTAGACAGTCCTACGAGCAGTACTTC; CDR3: CASSRRQSYEQYF